Given below is one TCR beta chain in context. Its antigen is not yet known. Per-nucleotide qualities are absent, and no much larger clonotype sits a single base away. This record comes from a study of shared clonotypes between healthy human individuals (dated by TCRdb to 2020 to 2021). The study in broad terms: The cohort comprised a couple of women and a few men aged 18 to 49 years. Per donor, three plates each were used for CD4 naive and CD4 memory, two for CD8 naive, and one for CD8 memory. The study deeply sequenced blood TCR repertoires of five healthy adults to estimate repertoire size and the extent of clonotype sharing between individuals. To increase sequencing depth and limit assay-specific biases, different laboratories used diverse techniques to prepare libraries and sequence TCR repertoires. Leukapheresis yielded between about 0.9 and 10 billion PBMCs per donor. Study-wide conclusions, independent of this receptor: Sharing across a few donors was observed for about 5% of naive CD4, less than 4% of naive CD8, 2% to 2.5% of memory CD4, and roughly 0.4% of memory CD8 clonotypes. Sampling was restricted to blood, and TCR repertoires in tissues likely differ from the TCR repertoires found in blood. Pairwise subsampling indicated that sequencing depth was expected to affect the degree of clonotype sharing among donors. Naive subsets generally had larger estimated clonotype richness than memory subsets. Compared with non-shared clonotypes, the clonotypes found in all four sorted-subset donors had higher generation probabilities. Incomplete sequencing was indicated by rarefaction of sorted-subset datasets, despite the large sequencing depth. The small number of donors limited the genetic and exposure-history diversity represented.

CD8 naive samples were CD45RO-negative cells positively selected for CCR7, giving a CD45RA+CCR7+ population that excluded TemRA cells. Donors were healthy HIV-negative adults with no recently reported acute infections or vaccinations. Only Caucasian adults living in Nashville, Tennessee, USA were represented among the donors. After blood collection by leukapheresis, PBMCs were isolated using Ficoll-Histopaque density gradient centrifugation and then cryopreserved in the vapor phase of liquid nitrogen. Analytical flow cytometry was used to check the purity and quantity of each magnetically sorted T cell population. Genomic DNA was isolated from each sorted fraction and quantified by UV absorbance on a Nanodrop 2000c. TCR CDR3 regions were amplified from genomic DNA by multiplex PCR using the deep immunoSEQ assay. Genomic DNA extracted from each cell subset was distributed evenly over all wells of several immunoSEQ 96-well plates, and each plate served as one replicate. Each replicate PCR for sorted subsets received 200 ng genomic DNA, equal to roughly 33,000 T cell genomes. The purified libraries were quantified using a Qubit 3.0 fluorometer, sized with a Bioanalyzer 2100, and then quantified again using the KAPA Library Quantification kit. Every immunoSEQ 96-well plate was sequenced on a separate single-read 150-cycle Illumina NextSeq 550 flow cell. In the original analysis: Because the immunoSEQ output held only junctional sequences and lacked quality scores, the filtering could not match the filtering applied to full-length reads. Sequences were annotated with PyIR, a Python wrapper for IgBLAST v1.9, using IMGT germline references to assign V/J genes and CDR3. Any read was removed if the V/J assignment was weak (E-value above 1e-6), the CDR3 was missing, or the read contained stop codons, out-of-frame junctions, or ambiguous translated residues. V3J clonotypes were defined as sequences sharing an identical inferred V gene, J gene, and CDR3 amino acid sequence. The percentage overlap between two repertoires was calculated by dividing the number of shared unique clonotypes by the size of the smaller repertoire. Richness of each repertoire was evaluated using RTK rarefaction, the Chao1 estimator, and Recon v2.1 estimates of unobserved clonotypes. Generation probabilities were computed with OLGA for all TCRbeta clonotypes obtained by the gDNA method from a few donors. TCRdb carries this immuneACCESS record with in-frame sequences only. Its versions omit some clonotypes, under half of them owing to an unresolved V gene in the studies checked, with the rest unexplained. Clone size and the V and J calls come from that table; the DNA yielded D and trimming. This sample lists about 820,000 clones; 80% to 95% were detected once. The ten largest clonotypes hold around 24% of the sample.

The receptor was isolated from a man aged 25-40 years in good health. Sequenced sample: naive CD8+ T cells sorted from blood. The cell subset or site label, as the study defines it: CD45RA+CCR7+.

The nucleotides read TGCGCCAGCAGTATCTCATCCTACGAGCAGTACTTC. It codes for CASSISSYEQYF. The rearranged chain carries TRBV10-1 and TRBJ2-7, with an unclear D gene assignment. The germline V gene (reference sequence) specifies WNHNN as CDR1 and SYGVQD as CDR2. V sheds 5 bases and J sheds 1 base, leaving 6 bases between their ends. The CDR3 has 12 amino acids, counting the end cysteine and phenylalanine. Just CDR3 DNA is preserved here, 36 bases in frame from base 1.